Below, 18 T cell receptor beta chains from the same sample are listed, as sequenced in a study of cytomegalovirus exposure and HLA in healthy donors. PCR involved 60 Vbeta and 13 Jbeta primers. Assay: immunoSEQ multiplex PCR; the TCRdb copy retains only in-frame clones and omits some. The listing records about 88,000 clones. Sequencing was done on a sample of PBMCs. Receptor source: a girl between 5 and 17 years old in good health and CMV-seropositive.

The V gene is TRBV4-3, the J gene TRBJ1-5; possible D gene TRBD1, 5 bases. Germline loops: CDR1 LGHNA, CDR2 YSLEER. Trimming removed 0 bases at V and 4 bases at J, with 13 bases between. The CDR3 totals 16 residues. Here the CDR3 reads CASSQDATAYNQPQHF. CDR3 DNA: TGCGCCAGCAGCCAAGACGCGACAGCGTATAATCAGCCCCAGCATTTT.

The V gene is TRBV9, the J gene TRBJ2-5, with 7 bases lining up with TRBD2. CDR1 SGDLS and CDR2 YYNGEE come from the germline V gene. This CDR3 is built from 16 residues. Trimming removed 0 bases from V and 5 bases from J; junction bases left unmatched: 10. CDR3 residues: CASSVARRAGTETQYF. The CDR3 nucleotides are TGTGCCAGCAGCGTAGCACGGAGAGCGGGGACGGAGACCCAGTACTTC. Supplemented by reference TRBV9 and TRBJ2-5, the full variable domain reads DSGVTQTPKHLITATGQRVTLRCSPRSGDLSVYWYQQSLDQGLQFLIQYYNGEERAKGNILERFSAQQFPDLHSELNLSSLELGDSALYFCASSVARRAGTETQYFGPGTRLLVL.

CDR3 sequence reads: CASSEEGFQGAADEKLFF. The CDR3 coding sequence is TGTGCCAGCAGTGAAGAGGGGTTCCAGGGGGCTGCGGATGAAAAACTGTTTTTT. This sequence joins TRBV25-1 and TRBJ1-4, with TRBD1 matching 8 bases. The CDR3 is 18 amino acids. CDR1 and CDR2 (germline): MGHDK, SYGVNS. Germline trimming cut 2 bases from V and 6 bases from J; bases unmatched to any gene: 14.

This chain connects TRBV29-1 to TRBJ1-2; D not certain. The length of the CDR3 is 14 residues. V lost 0 bases and J lost 0, with 8 bases in between. Germline loops: CDR1 SQVTM, CDR2 ANQGSEA. CDR3 DNA sequence: TGCAGCGTTGAAGAGTACTCTACTAACTATGGCTACACCTTC. Residues: CSVEEYSTNYGYTF.

The rearrangement joins TRBV7-6 to TRBJ2-7; 7 bases are a match to TRBD1. CDR3 length: 15 residues. Germline V gives CDR1 SGHVS, CDR2 FNYEAQ. With V trimmed by 1 base and J by 9 bases, 12 bases remained unmatched. The CDR3 reads CASSLGDSTTTRQYF. The CDR3 DNA follows: TGTGCCAGCAGCTTAGGGGACAGTACTACTACGAGGCAGTACTTC.

The chain combines TRBV25-1 with TRBJ2-2, with 11 positions matching TRBD2. Germline-derived CDR1 and CDR2 are MGHDK and SYGVNS. With 8 bases clipped from V and 5 bases from J, the junction kept 4 bases outside the gene matches. The CDR3 is 14 amino acids. The CDR3 here is CASRSGGGTGELFF. The DNA for the CDR3 is TGTGCCAGCCGTAGCGGGGGGGGGACCGGGGAGCTGTTTTTT.

V and J are TRBV19 and TRBJ2-7; D remains unclear. In germline, CDR1 is LNHDA, CDR2 SQIVND (reference sequence). V was pared by 5 bases and J by 1 base, with 9 bases between. The CDR3 contains 13 residues. The CDR3: CASSVTESYEQYF. The CDR3 coding sequence is TGTGCCAGTAGTGTGACGGAGTCCTACGAGCAGTACTTC.

The chain combines TRBV10-3 with TRBJ2-7, with D possibly TRBD1 on 5 matching bases. The germline CDR1 and CDR2 sequences are ENHRY and SYGVKD. This CDR3 region has 14 residues. Trimming removed 0 bases from V and 2 bases from J, with 8 bases in between. The CDR3 bases are TGTGCCATCAGTGAGTCAGGGGTCACCTACGAGCAGTACTTC. Its translation is CAISESGVTYEQYF.

The rearrangement links TRBV18 to TRBJ2-1; 11 bases fit TRBD2. The CDR3 is made up of 14 amino acids. With 10 bases clipped from V and 6 bases from J, the junction kept 8 bases outside the gene matches. Germline CDR1 and CDR2: KGHSH and LQKENI. CDR3 amino acids: CATAGLAGVNEQFF. Written as DNA, the CDR3 is TGTGCCACCGCCGGACTAGCGGGCGTCAATGAGCAGTTCTTC.

J is TRBJ2-5 and V is TRBV11-3, with D perhaps TRBD1 (6 bases). The germline V gene encodes CDR1 SGHNT and CDR2 YENEEA. V lost 3 bases to trimming and J lost 3 bases, with 20 bases between them. The CDR3 extends over 17 amino acids. CDR3 bases: TGTGCCAGCAGCTTTGGTGCATGGTTGTCAGGGGAAGAGACCCAGTACTTC. Translation: CASSFGAWLSGEETQYF.

The rearrangement uses TRBV6-5 and TRBJ2-2; 7 nucleotides align to TRBD1. Per germline, CDR1 MNHEY and CDR2 SVGAGI. The CDR3 extends over 15 amino acids. The ends lost 5 bases at V and 3 bases at J; junction bases unmatched: 6. The CDR3 loop reads CASSQGGPDTGELFF. DNA of the CDR3: TGTGCCAGCAGTCAAGGGGGCCCGGACACCGGGGAGCTGTTTTTT.

This chain connects TRBV27 to TRBJ2-7; tentatively, D is TRBD2 (6 bases). V gave up 0 bases and J gave up 6 bases, with 15 bases separating them. The CDR3 runs 15 residues. The germline gives CDR1 MNHEY, CDR2 SMNVEV (reference sequence). The CDR3 DNA reads as TGTGCCAGCAGTTTATCGCCCGGGGGTCATTTCGAGCAGTACGTC. Its translation: CASSLSPGGHFEQYV.

The rearrangement uses TRBV18 and TRBJ1-2; D is ambiguous. Per germline, CDR1 KGHSH and CDR2 LQKENI. The V end lost 2 bases, the J end lost 6 bases, and 10 bases lay between the germline ends. The CDR3 spans 13 residues. The CDR3 nucleotides read TGTGCCAGCTCACCAGGGTGGAGGGATGGCTACACCTTC. Amino acids: CASSPGWRDGYTF.

This sequence joins TRBV5-4 and TRBJ2-3; possibly TRBD2 for D (5 bases). The CDR3 has 16 amino acids. Per germline, CDR1 SGHNT and CDR2 YYREEE (reference sequence). V lost 6 bases and J 2 bases, leaving 19 bases between the germline ends. The CDR3 DNA follows: TGTGCCAGCACCCCTGGTCCGGGGAATATCACAGATACGCAGTATTTT. Protein sequence: CASTPGPGNITDTQYF.

The chain uses TRBV11-1 and TRBJ2-7; TRBD2 agrees at 7 bases. The V gene's germline CDR1 is SGHAT and CDR2 FQDESV (reference sequence). Germline trimming cut 4 bases from V and 5 bases from J; bases unmatched to any gene: 14. The CDR3 covers 16 residues. The CDR3: CASSSRLAAGNNEQYF. DNA of the CDR3: TGTGCCAGCAGCTCAAGGTTGGCAGCGGGGAACAACGAGCAGTACTTC.

This chain links TRBV9 with TRBJ2-5; 8 bases agree with TRBD1. Germline assignment: CDR1 SGDLS and CDR2 YYNGEE. V gave up 2 bases and J gave up 5 bases; unmatched junction bases: 14. The CDR3 loop spans 17 amino acids. Here the CDR3 reads CASSVKGDRFLPETQYF. The CDR3 DNA reads TGTGCCAGCAGCGTCAAGGGGGACAGGTTCCTTCCGGAGACCCAGTACTTC. Filled out from reference TRBV9 and TRBJ2-5, the complete variable domain reads DSGVTQTPKHLITATGQRVTLRCSPRSGDLSVYWYQQSLDQGLQFLIQYYNGEERAKGNILERFSAQQFPDLHSELNLSSLELGDSALYFCASSVKGDRFLPETQYFGPGTRLLVL.

This chain uses TRBV6-5 with TRBJ2-5; the match to TRBD2 covers 11 bases. From germline, CDR1 is MNHEY and CDR2 SVGAGI. With 6 bases clipped from V and 2 bases from J, the junction kept 2 bases outside the gene matches. This CDR3 has 14 amino acids. CDR3 in DNA: TGTGCCAGCAGCCGACTAGCGGGGCAAGAGACCCAGTACTTC. It yields the protein CASSRLAGQETQYF.

The chain combines TRBV6-1 with TRBJ2-7, with 7 bases that match TRBD1. Germline CDR1 reads MNHNS; CDR2 reads SASEGT. This CDR3 comprises 13 residues. V was clipped by 9 bases and J by 2 bases; unmatched bases: 7. CDR3 amino acids: CASPGTDPYEQYF. CDR3 sequence (DNA): TGTGCCAGTCCCGGGACAGATCCCTACGAGCAGTACTTC.